The 27 T cell receptor beta chains in this list originate from one sample, sequenced in a study of identical twins. TCRdb reanalysed the 5' RACE reads using MiXCR and keeps one entry per CDR3 protein. The table shows 650,000 to 800,000 distinct CDR3 sequences, with 8.6% occurring only once. The same sample was also studied in work on yellow fever vaccine responses in identical twins.

The sequenced material came from PBMCs. Receptor source: a woman between 18 and 30 years old in good health.

This clonotype was found a few times. The CDR3 nucleotides read TGTGCCAGCAGTTTAGCGTCCGCAGGGCCGGGCTACACCTTC. Encoded protein: CASSLASAGPGYTF. The chain employs TRBV12-3 or TRBV12-4 and TRBJ1-2; the D gene is possibly TRBD1 (5 bases). This CDR3 spans 14 amino acids. Trimming shortened V by 0 bases and J by 8 bases, and 13 bases separated the two germline ends.

This clonotype was seen only a few times. This sequence joins TRBV4-2 and TRBJ1-6; a possible D gene is TRBD1 (5 bases). Germline loops: CDR1 LGHNA, CDR2 YNFKEQ. CDR3 length equals 14 residues. V was shortened by 1 base and J by 5 bases, with 6 bases between the two germline ends. The CDR3 DNA is TGTGCCAGCAGCCAAGGACAGAATAATTCACCCCTCCACTTT. Translated: CASSQGQNNSPLHF.

The rearrangement links TRBV7-9 to TRBJ2-5; maybe TRBD2 (5 bases). CDR1 and CDR2 (germline): SEHNR, FQNEAQ (reference sequence). V lost 5 bases to trimming and J lost 1 base, with 17 bases between them. This CDR3 spans 16 amino acids. As DNA, the CDR3 is TGTGCCAGCAGCCCCCTCGGAGGCAGTCCCCAAGAGACCCAGTACTTC. Translation: CASSPLGGSPQETQYF.

The rearrangement links TRBV12-3 or TRBV12-4 to TRBJ2-1; 7 bases align to TRBD1. With V trimmed by 11 bases and J by 1 base, 20 bases remained unmatched. The CDR3 is made up of 18 amino acids. In DNA form, the CDR3 reads TGTGCCTTCAGGCTAAGACAGGGCACGACCACATCCTACAATGAGCAGTTCTTC. Its protein product is CAFRLRQGTTTSYNEQFF.

This clonotype was seen at least ten times. J is TRBJ2-7 and V is TRBV5-6, with D unclear. The germline V and J ends were trimmed by 4 bases and 2 bases, with 19 bases remaining between them. The germline V gene has CDR1 SGHDT and CDR2 YYEEEE. CDR3 size: 16 residues. The chain's CDR3 is CASSPIWADDTYEQYF. DNA for the CDR3: TGTGCCAGCAGCCCCATATGGGCAGACGATACCTACGAGCAGTACTTC.

This clonotype was seen ten or more times. The rearrangement joins TRBV12-3 or TRBV12-4 to TRBJ2-7, with TRBD1 matching over 8 bases. The CDR3 extends over 14 amino acids. With V trimmed by 3 bases and J by 5 bases, 6 bases remained unmatched. The CDR3 DNA reads TGTGCCAGCAGTTTTTACAGGGGGAAAGACGAGCAGTACTTC. Translation: CASSFYRGKDEQYF.

This clonotype was detected many times. The chain couples TRBV7-3 to TRBJ2-1, with 10 nucleotides matching TRBD2. The germline V gene encodes CDR1 SGHTA and CDR2 FQGTGA. Germline trimming cut 3 bases from V and 4 bases from J; bases unmatched to any gene: 3. This CDR3 region has 15 residues. CDR3 sequence reads: CASSFTSGVYNEQFF. CDR3 in DNA: TGTGCCAGCAGCTTTACTAGCGGGGTATACAATGAGCAGTTCTTC. Full variable domain (outside the CDR3, taken from reference TRBV7-3 and TRBJ2-1): GAGVSQTPSNKVTEKGKYVELRCDPISGHTALYWYRQSLGQGPEFLIYFQGTGAADDSGLPNDRFFAVRPEGSVSTLKIQRTERGDSAVYLCASSFTSGVYNEQFFGPGTRLTVL.

The chain carries TRBV20-1 and TRBJ1-1, with 7 nucleotides matching TRBD1. The germline gives CDR1 DFQATT, CDR2 SNEGSKA (reference sequence). Trimming cost V 5 bases and J 1 base; bases outside gene matches: 4. The CDR3 is made up of 13 amino acids. CDR3 loop: CSALGQTNTEAFF. CDR3 sequence (DNA): TGCAGTGCTCTGGGACAGACGAACACTGAAGCTTTCTTT.

The V gene is TRBV7-9, the J gene TRBJ2-2; 8 nucleotides match TRBD1. Germline CDR1 and CDR2: SEHNR and FQNEAQ (reference sequence). Losses at the gene ends were 3 bases for V and 4 bases for J; bases not matched to a gene: 7. The CDR3 loop spans 16 amino acids. The CDR3 nucleotides read TGTGCCAGCAGCTTTGACAGGGGAAGGGGCACCGGGGAGCTGTTTTTT. Translation: CASSFDRGRGTGELFF.

Written as DNA, the CDR3 is TGCGCCAGCAGCTTGGAGGGCTCTACTCCCCTCCACTTT. As protein: CASSLEGSTPLHF. The J gene is TRBJ1-6, the V gene TRBV5-1; no firm D call. Germline V gene data show CDR1 as SGHRS and CDR2 as YFSETQ. Trimming took off 0 bases at V and 13 bases at J, with 11 bases between the two ends. The CDR3 totals 13 residues.

The table lists this clonotype with a few counts. The chain carries TRBV6-2 or TRBV6-3 and TRBJ2-3, with 11 positions matching TRBD2. V dropped 2 bases and J dropped 0; count of bases not matched to a gene: 13. Germline lookup yields CDR1 MNHEY and CDR2 SVGEGT. CDR3 size: 20 residues. The CDR3 bases are TGTGCCAGCAGTTACCCATTGCTAGCGGGGGGATCCACTAGCACAGATACGCAGTATTTT. This codes for CASSYPLLAGGSTSTDTQYF.

This chain joins TRBV20-1 and TRBJ1-1, with D perhaps matching TRBD1 (6 bases). Germline CDR1 is DFQATT and CDR2 is SNEGSKA (reference sequence). This CDR3 is built from 12 residues. The CDR3 DNA reads as TGCGAACCGACAGGAGTGAACACTGAAGCTTTCTTT. Its protein is CEPTGVNTEAFF.

This clonotype was counted at least ten times. The junction departs from the called germline gene at one end, perhaps through a read error. The rearrangement links TRBV5-1 to TRBJ2-3; tentatively, D is TRBD1 (5 bases). There are 14 residues in the CDR3. Germline lookup yields CDR1 SGHRS and CDR2 YFSETQ. The CDR3 spells CASSLDSSTDTQYF. CDR3 in DNA: TGTGCCAGCAGTTTAGACAGCAGCACAGATACGCAGTATTTT.

At least ten counts were recorded for this clonotype. This sequence joins TRBV9 and TRBJ2-3, with 8 bases fitting TRBD1. The germline V gene encodes CDR1 SGDLS and CDR2 YYNGEE. The V and J ends lost 0 bases and 2 bases, in that order; junction bases with no gene match: 2. The CDR3 runs to 15 residues. CDR3 bases: TGTGCCAGCAGCGTAGGGGACAGGTTCACAGATACGCAGTATTTT. This gives the protein CASSVGDRFTDTQYF.

This clonotype was detected ten times or more. The V and J genes are TRBV7-2 and TRBJ2-1, with TRBD2 matching over 11 bases. CDR1 and CDR2 (germline): SGHTA, FQGNSA. This CDR3 has 16 residues. The ends lost 5 bases at V and 4 bases at J; junction bases unmatched: 7. The CDR3 here is CASSPLAGGQYNEQFF. The CDR3, as DNA: TGTGCCAGCAGCCCTTTAGCGGGGGGGCAGTACAATGAGCAGTTCTTC.

The DNA of the CDR3 is TGCGCCAGCAGCTTGACAAGAGATATCACCGGGGAGCTGTTTTTT. As protein: CASSLTRDITGELFF. This chain uses TRBV5-1 with TRBJ2-2; D is undetermined. The CDR3 contains 15 residues. Trimming stripped 1 base from V and 4 bases from J, with 11 bases between. CDR1 SGHRS and CDR2 YFSETQ come from the germline V gene.

Written as DNA, the CDR3 is TGTGCCAGCAGTTACTCGCTGTTCAATGAGCAGTTCTTC. Amino acids: CASSYSLFNEQFF. This rearrangement joins TRBV6-2 or TRBV6-3 to TRBJ2-1; D gene ambiguous. V was cut by 0 bases and J by 6 bases, with 6 bases left in between. CDR3 length equals 13 residues. CDR1 and CDR2 from the germline V gene are MNHEY and SVGEGT.

The rearrangement links TRBV6-2 or TRBV6-3 to TRBJ2-6; D not certain. The CDR3 spans 14 residues. V was trimmed by 5 bases and J by 3 bases, leaving 8 bases between them. Germline V gene data show CDR1 as MNHEY and CDR2 as SVGEGT. The CDR3 loop is CASSPSIGANVLTF. CDR3 DNA: TGTGCCAGCAGTCCCTCCATTGGGGCCAACGTCCTGACTTTC.

This chain connects TRBV27 to TRBJ2-7, with TRBD1 identical over 7 bases. The CDR3 totals 17 residues. Per germline, CDR1 MNHEY and CDR2 SMNVEV (reference sequence). V trimming: 6 bases; J trimming: 2 bases; junction bases outside the gene matches: 16. The DNA of the CDR3 is TGTGCCAGCAGCCCTAATACGATACAGGGGCCTACCTACGAGCAGTACTTC. Amino acids: CASSPNTIQGPTYEQYF.

CDR3 nucleotides: TGTGCCATCAGCAGTGCTAGCGGGGGGGCTCATGAGCAGTTCTTC. This gives the protein CAISSASGGAHEQFF. V gene TRBV10-3 combines with J gene TRBJ2-1, with 12 bases matching TRBD2. The trim removed 6 bases at V and 8 bases at J, leaving 8 bases unmatched. Germline CDR1 reads ENHRY; CDR2 reads SYGVKD. This CDR3 contains 15 residues.

This clonotype was detected a few times. The chain joins TRBV29-1 to TRBJ2-5, with D unresolved. Germline values: CDR1 SQVTM, CDR2 ANQGSEA. The V end lost 7 bases, the J end lost 2 bases, and 8 bases lay between the germline ends. The CDR3 is made up of 11 amino acids. CDR3 sequence (DNA): TGCAGCGCTGGGAATCAAGAGACCCAGTACTTC. It specifies CSAGNQETQYF.

The chain has TRBV6-1 and TRBJ2-3, with 7 bases aligning to TRBD1. CDR1 and CDR2 (germline): MNHNS, SASEGT. The length of the CDR3 is 17 residues. V dropped 6 bases and J dropped 4; count of bases not matched to a gene: 16. The CDR3 spells CASSPRDSFSLADTQYF. In DNA form, the CDR3 reads TGTGCCAGCAGCCCCCGGGACAGTTTTTCCCTTGCAGATACGCAGTATTTT.

The chain joins TRBV2 to TRBJ2-1; D gene ambiguous. Germline assignment: CDR1 SNHLY and CDR2 FYNNEI. Deletions cut 5 bases from V and 7 bases from J, with 12 bases between. The CDR3 is 13 residues long. CDR3 DNA sequence: TGTGCCAGCAGTTACCGGGCCAGTAATGAGCAGTTCTTC. Protein: CASSYRASNEQFF.

This clonotype was seen ten or more times. The CDR3 sequence is CSAGKTGGAYNEQFF. The DNA of the CDR3 is TGCAGTGCTGGAAAGACAGGGGGAGCATACAATGAGCAGTTCTTC. V gene TRBV20-1 combines with J gene TRBJ2-1, with 9 nucleotides matching TRBD1. The CDR3 has 15 amino acids. Germline CDR1 is DFQATT and CDR2 is SNEGSKA (reference sequence). Trimming took 5 bases from V and 4 from J; bases not matched to a gene: 9.

This clonotype was seen many times. This chain uses TRBV4-3 with TRBJ1-1, with D uncertain. The CDR3 loop spans 14 amino acids. In germline, CDR1 is LGHNA, CDR2 YSLEER. The V and J ends lost 1 base and 4 bases respectively, with 10 bases between them. Here the CDR3 DNA reads TGCGCCAGCAGCCAAGCCCTACAGAGCACTGAAGCTTTCTTT. Its protein product is CASSQALQSTEAFF.

There are a few counts of this clonotype. This chain joins TRBV7-9 and TRBJ2-5; D remains unclear. Germline CDR1 and CDR2: SEHNR and FQNEAQ (reference sequence). The CDR3 length is 14 residues. V was cut by 4 bases and J by 1 base, with 10 bases left in between. The CDR3 nucleotides read TGTGCCAGCAGCTCCCCGGGCCGCCAAGAGACCCAGTACTTC. Encoded protein: CASSSPGRQETQYF.

V is TRBV28 and J is TRBJ2-3; the match to TRBD1 covers 9 bases. Germline CDR1 and CDR2: MDHEN and SYDVKM. Germline trimming cut 7 bases from V and 2 bases from J; bases unmatched to any gene: 4. This CDR3 is built from 14 residues. The CDR3 loop is CASKGTGYTDTQYF. The CDR3 DNA reads TGTGCCAGCAAGGGGACAGGGTACACAGATACGCAGTATTTT.